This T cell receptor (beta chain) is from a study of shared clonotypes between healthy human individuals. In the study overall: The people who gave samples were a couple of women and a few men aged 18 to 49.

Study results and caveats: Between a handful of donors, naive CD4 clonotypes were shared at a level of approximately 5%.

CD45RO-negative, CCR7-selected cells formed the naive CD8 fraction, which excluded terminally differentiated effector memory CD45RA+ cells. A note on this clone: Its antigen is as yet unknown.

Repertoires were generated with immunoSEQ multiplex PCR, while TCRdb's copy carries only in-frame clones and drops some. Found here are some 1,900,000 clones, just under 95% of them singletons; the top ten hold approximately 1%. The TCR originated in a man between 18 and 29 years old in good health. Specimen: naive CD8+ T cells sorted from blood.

CDR3 amino acids: CASEGLFGEAPDTQYF. CDR3 DNA sequence: TGTGCCAGTGAAGGGCTGTTCGGGGAAGCACCAGATACGCAGTATTTT. This rearrangement joins TRBV19 to TRBJ2-3; a possible D gene is TRBD2 (5 bases). V dropped 8 bases and J dropped 4 bases, with 22 bases sitting between them. This CDR3 spans 16 amino acids. The germline CDR1 and CDR2 sequences are LNHDA and SQIVND (reference sequence).